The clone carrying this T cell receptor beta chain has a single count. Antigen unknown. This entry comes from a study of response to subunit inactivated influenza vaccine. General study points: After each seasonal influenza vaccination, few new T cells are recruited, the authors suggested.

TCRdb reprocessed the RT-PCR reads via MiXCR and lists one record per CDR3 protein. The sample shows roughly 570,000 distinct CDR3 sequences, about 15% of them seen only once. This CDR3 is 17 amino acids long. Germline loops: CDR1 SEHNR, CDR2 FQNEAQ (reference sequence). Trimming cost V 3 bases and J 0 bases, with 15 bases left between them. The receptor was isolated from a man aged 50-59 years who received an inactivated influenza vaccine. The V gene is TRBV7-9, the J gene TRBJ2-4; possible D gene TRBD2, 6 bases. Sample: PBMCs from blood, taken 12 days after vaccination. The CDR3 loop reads CASSFFPEGLAKNIQYF. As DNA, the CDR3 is TGTGCCAGCAGCTTCTTTCCGGAGGGCCTAGCCAAAAACATTCAGTACTTC.